This T cell receptor (beta chain) was sequenced in a study of shared clonotypes between healthy human individuals. Whole-study results and caveats: In this cohort, only blood was sampled, and tissue repertoires likely differ. The genetic and exposure-history diversity represented was limited by few donors.

The germline V gene has CDR1 SQVTM and CDR2 ANQGSEA. Between the trimmed V and J ends, which lost 8 bases and 1 base, there was a span of 16 bases. CDR3 length: 14 amino acids. The assay was immunoSEQ multiplex PCR, and TCRdb's table has in-frame clones only and misses some. This sample has over a million clones, with approximately 97% found just once. A remark on this clone: Antigen: not known.

The specimen sequenced was naive CD4+ T cells sorted from blood. Documented subset: CD45RA+ positively selected. The TCR sequence derives from a man between 25 and 39 years old in good health. The chain recombines TRBV29-1 with TRBJ2-3; perhaps TRBD2 as D (7 bases). The CDR3: CSLARGLGTDTQYF. In DNA, the CDR3 is TGCAGCTTAGCGCGGGGGCTGGGCACAGATACGCAGTATTTT.